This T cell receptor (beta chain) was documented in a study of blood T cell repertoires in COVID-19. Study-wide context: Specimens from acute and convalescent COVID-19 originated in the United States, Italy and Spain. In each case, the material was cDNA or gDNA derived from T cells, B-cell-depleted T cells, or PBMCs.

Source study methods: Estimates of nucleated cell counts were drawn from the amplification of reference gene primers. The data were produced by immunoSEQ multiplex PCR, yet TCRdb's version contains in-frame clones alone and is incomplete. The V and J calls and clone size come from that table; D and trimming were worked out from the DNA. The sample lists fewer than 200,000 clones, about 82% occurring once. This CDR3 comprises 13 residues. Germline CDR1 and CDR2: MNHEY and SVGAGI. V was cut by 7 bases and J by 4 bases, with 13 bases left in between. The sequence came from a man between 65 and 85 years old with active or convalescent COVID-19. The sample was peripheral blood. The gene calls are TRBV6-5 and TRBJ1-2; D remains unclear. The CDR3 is CASTLELIYGYTF. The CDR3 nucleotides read TGTGCCAGCACCCTCGAGCTGATCTATGGCTACACCTTC.